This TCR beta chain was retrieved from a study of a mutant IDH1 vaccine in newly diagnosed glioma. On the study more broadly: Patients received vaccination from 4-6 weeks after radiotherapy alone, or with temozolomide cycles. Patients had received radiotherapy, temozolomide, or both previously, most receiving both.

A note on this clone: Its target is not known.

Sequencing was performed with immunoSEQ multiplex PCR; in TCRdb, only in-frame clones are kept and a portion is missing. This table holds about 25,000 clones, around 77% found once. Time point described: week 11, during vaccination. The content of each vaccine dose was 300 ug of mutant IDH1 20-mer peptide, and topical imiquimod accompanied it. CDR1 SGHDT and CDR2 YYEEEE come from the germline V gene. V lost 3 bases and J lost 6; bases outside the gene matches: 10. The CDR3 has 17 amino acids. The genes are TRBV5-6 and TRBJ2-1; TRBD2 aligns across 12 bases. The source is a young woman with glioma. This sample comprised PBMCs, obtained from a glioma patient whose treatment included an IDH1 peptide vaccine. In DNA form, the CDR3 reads TGTGCCAGCAGCTCAAAATACCCACTAGCGGGGGGCAATGAGCAGTTCTTC. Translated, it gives CASSSKYPLAGGNEQFF.